The T cell receptor beta chain under discussion was sequenced for a study of control samples from healthy donors and cancer patients. CDR1 and CDR2 from the germline V gene are SGHTA and FQGNSA. The CDR3 covers 12 residues. V lost 5 bases and J lost 8; bases outside the gene matches: 2. Produced via immunoSEQ multiplex PCR; TCRdb's table is partial and in-frame only. In the table there are 60,000 to 95,000 clones, approximately 80% of which are singletons. This receptor was identified in a man aged 50 or older in good health. This chain connects TRBV7-2 to TRBJ2-2; 7 bases match TRBD1. Sequenced material: blood. The CDR3 sequence is CASSTGVGELFF. The CDR3 DNA reads TGTGCCAGCAGCACAGGGGTGGGGGAGCTGTTTTTT.